Below are 11 T cell receptor beta chains sequenced from a single sample in a study. TRBV12-4/TRBJ1-2 clonotypes were amplified with adaptor-ligated barcode primers. TCRdb itself ran the multiplex PCR reads through MiXCR, one entry per CDR3 protein. The table has about 680 distinct CDR3 sequences, approximately 29% seen once. The source material was tumor-infiltrating naive CD4+ T cells sorted from the breast tumor. Subset: naive CD4+ T cells, CD4+CD45RA+CD25-. The receptors originated from a female donor with breast cancer.

The V and J genes are TRBV12-3 or TRBV12-4 and TRBJ1-2; 10 positions match TRBD1. With V trimmed by 8 bases and J by 3 bases, 3 bases remained unmatched. CDR3 length: 13 residues. The CDR3 DNA sequence: TGTGCCAGCGGGGACAGGGGCGACTATGGCTACACCTTC. Amino acids: CASGDRGDYGYTF.

This chain joins TRBV12-3 or TRBV12-4 and TRBJ1-2, with D possibly TRBD1 on 6 matching bases. Deletions cut 5 bases from V and 5 bases from J, with 12 bases between. The CDR3 contains 13 residues. The CDR3 is CASSLYRAYGYTF. The CDR3 DNA reads as TGTGCCAGCAGTCTTTACAGGGCATATGGCTACACCTTC.

The rearrangement uses TRBV12-3 or TRBV12-4 and TRBJ1-2; a weak D match, TRBD1 (6 bases). CDR3 size: 16 residues. V was cut by 6 bases and J by 2 bases, with 19 bases left in between. The CDR3 loop is CASSSDRMERNYGYTF. CDR3 sequence (DNA): TGTGCCAGCAGCTCGGACAGAATGGAGAGGAACTATGGCTACACCTTC.

Judged by abundance, this clonotype is medium-sized. The chain couples TRBV12-3 or TRBV12-4 to TRBJ1-2, with 7 bases matching TRBD1. This CDR3 has 15 residues. J lost 7 bases, V lost 3 bases, and 11 bases had no gene match. The CDR3 is CASSFGYRGHFGYTF. CDR3 sequence (DNA): TGTGCCAGCAGTTTTGGTTACAGGGGTCATTTTGGCTACACCTTC.

In this sample, this clonotype is medium-sized. This chain connects TRBV12-3 or TRBV12-4 to TRBJ1-2; no reliable D call. This CDR3 is built from 14 residues. With 5 bases removed from V and 3 bases from J, the gap between germline ends came to 13 bases. For the CDR3, the DNA is TGTGCCAGCAGTGTCCCCGCTATCCACTATGGCTACACCTTC. It encodes CASSVPAIHYGYTF.

By share, this clonotype counts as large. The gene calls are TRBV12-3 or TRBV12-4 and TRBJ1-2; no firm D call. This CDR3 comprises 13 residues. With 6 bases removed from V and 7 bases from J, the gap between germline ends came to 15 bases. CDR3 protein: CASSQTVSSGYTF. For the CDR3, the DNA is TGTGCCAGCAGCCAGACTGTATCCTCTGGCTACACCTTC.

By proportion, this clonotype is large. The V gene is TRBV12-3 or TRBV12-4, the J gene TRBJ1-2; unclear D gene. The CDR3 spans 12 residues. Between the trimmed V and J ends, which lost 4 bases and 2 bases, there was a span of 5 bases. This CDR3 reads CASSWVNYGYTF. In DNA, the CDR3 is TGTGCCAGCAGTTGGGTAAACTATGGCTACACCTTC.

There are a few counts of this clonotype. This chain connects TRBV12-3 or TRBV12-4 to TRBJ1-2; D is uncertain. V lost 4 bases and J lost 5, with 8 bases in between. The CDR3 consists of 12 residues. This chain's CDR3 is CASSYDRYGYTF. The CDR3 DNA reads TGTGCCAGCAGTTACGATCGGTATGGCTACACCTTC.

In its sample, this clonotype is medium-sized. The chain has TRBV12-3 or TRBV12-4 and TRBJ1-2; the D gene is possibly TRBD1 (5 bases). V was trimmed by 7 bases and J by 0 bases, leaving 9 bases between them. The CDR3 covers 13 residues. The CDR3 sequence: CASTGDPNYGYTF. The DNA of the CDR3 is TGTGCCAGCACCGGGGACCCTAACTATGGCTACACCTTC.

Notes on this clonotype: A read error may produce the germline difference seen at one junction end. The chain carries TRBV12-3 or TRBV12-4 and TRBJ1-2; a possible D gene is TRBD1 (5 bases). The CDR3 loop spans 14 amino acids. The CDR3 loop reads CARVPSWDYYGYTF. The CDR3 DNA follows: TGTGCCAGAGTCCCCTCCTGGGACTACTACGGCTACACCTTC.

This sequence joins TRBV12-3 or TRBV12-4 and TRBJ1-2, with D possibly being TRBD1 (6 bases). The length of the CDR3 is 11 residues. V lost 5 bases and J lost 6, with 7 bases in between. CDR3 residues: CASSTGHGYTF. The CDR3 nucleotides are TGTGCCAGCAGTACAGGGCATGGCTACACCTTC.